This is a list of T cell receptor beta chains from one sample in a study of T cell changes during pregnancy in multiple sclerosis. TCRdb's table, derived via immunoSEQ multiplex PCR, lists solely in-frame clones and lacks some. The sample lists more than 35,000 clones; 89% were seen once. The sample was CD4+ T cells from peripheral blood mononuclear cells, taken after pregnancy. The receptors originated from a female donor in good health, enrolled as a control in a pregnancy study. The CDR3 runs from the conserved cysteine through the conserved F or W. D genes are given only for firm matches. Size is stated for part of the rows, as once, few or many counts, or as a class when the clone is expanded.

V gene	clone size	J gene	D gene	CDR3 DNA	CDR3 protein
TRBV7-9	.	TRBJ1-6	.	TGTGCCAGCAGCCCCCGGGGAGATAATTCACCCCTCCACTTT	CASSPRGDNSPLHF
TRBV18	.	TRBJ1-6	TRBD1	TGTGCCAGCTCACCACTACAGGGGAAGGGGTCACCCCTCCACTTT	CASSPLQGKGSPLHF
TRBV6-1	.	TRBJ2-6	.	TGTGCCAGCAGTGAAGCCTTGGACAGCTCCCGCTCTGGGGCCAACGTCCTGACTTTC	CASSEALDSSRSGANVLTF
TRBV7-2	.	TRBJ2-1	TRBD2	TGTGCCAGCAGCTTACGCGGGGGATCCTACAATGAGCAGTTCTTC	CASSLRGGSYNEQFF
TRBV2	.	TRBJ2-1	TRBD2	TGTGCCAGCAGTGGGACTAGCGGGGGGAGCTCCTACAATGAGCAGTTCTTC	CASSGTSGGSSYNEQFF
TRBV5-1	once	TRBJ2-3	TRBD2	TGCGCCAGCACCCGGGTGGGGAGGGGAACAGATACGCAGTATTTT	CASTRVGRGTDTQYF
TRBV7-2	few	TRBJ2-3	TRBD2	TGTGCCAGCATGATATCGGGGGGGGGAGGCACAGATACGCAGTATTTT	CASMISGGGGTDTQYF
TRBV6-5	.	TRBJ2-2	.	TGTGCCAGCAGTTACTCGAGGGGGGGGGCCCCCGGGGAGCTGTTTTTT	CASSYSRGGAPGELFF
TRBV28	.	TRBJ1-2	TRBD1	TGTGCCAGCAGTTCACAGGGGGGAGGCTACACCTTC	CASSSQGGGYTF
TRBV18	.	TRBJ1-1	.	TGTGCCAGCTCATCCGTCCCGGGGGGTATGGGAAGAACTGAAGCTTTCTTT	CASSSVPGGMGRTEAFF
TRBV7-2	once	TRBJ2-1	.	TGTGCCAGCAGCTTAGACAGGGCGATTTACAATGAGCAGTTCTTC	CASSLDRAIYNEQFF
TRBV19	.	TRBJ2-2	TRBD1	TGTGCCAGTAAGTCGGGGACAGCCTACACCGGGGAGCTGTTTTTT	CASKSGTAYTGELFF
TRBV19	.	TRBJ2-4	TRBD1	TGTGCCAGTAGGGGGACAGGTTGGTCCAAAAACATTCAGTACTTC	CASRGTGWSKNIQYF
TRBV6-5	.	TRBJ1-5	TRBD1	TGTGCCAGCGGTTTCTCAGGGGGAAGCAATCAGCCCCAGCATTTT	CASGFSGGSNQPQHF
TRBV11-2	once	TRBJ2-3	.	TGTGCCAGCAGCTTAAGGGGTGGGGCAACAGATACGCAGTATTTT	CASSLRGGATDTQYF
TRBV2	.	TRBJ2-5	.	TGTGCCAGCAGTGATGTCAGCCAAGAGACCCAGTACTTC	CASSDVSQETQYF
TRBV11-2	.	TRBJ2-3	.	TGTGCCATGGACGGTCGGGGGGGGGACAGAAATACGCAGTATTTT	CAMDGRGGDRNTQYF
TRBV7-2	once	TRBJ2-1	TRBD2	TGTGCCAGCAGCTCACACGGGACTAGCTACAATGAGCAGTTCTTC	CASSSHGTSYNEQFF
TRBV18	.	TRBJ1-2	TRBD1	TGTGCCAGCCATCAGGGGACAGGGCTAAACTATGGCTACACCTTC	CASHQGTGLNYGYTF
TRBV19	.	TRBJ2-1	.	TGTGCCAGTAGTATCTTGGGGGACTCAGAGGTCTTC	CASSILGDSEVF
TRBV5-6	once	TRBJ1-2	TRBD1	TGTGCCAGCAGCCTCCAGGGGGGACCCAACTATGGCTACACCTTC	CASSLQGGPNYGYTF
TRBV19	.	TRBJ2-2	TRBD2	TGTGCCAGTAGTATAGATCGGGTGGCGGGAGATTTTACGAATTGGAACACCGGGGAGCTGTTTTTT	CASSIDRVAGDFTNWNTGELFF
TRBV27	.	TRBJ2-7	.	TGTGCCAGCCACAAGGTCAGGGGGGATAGGTACGAGCAGTACTTC	CASHKVRGDRYEQYF
TRBV9	.	TRBJ2-5	TRBD2	TGTGCCAGCAGCGTAGATCCTAGCGGGGGAACGCAAGAGACCCAGTACTTC	CASSVDPSGGTQETQYF
TRBV4-3	.	TRBJ2-2	.	TGCGCCAGCAGCCAAGACACGCCAGGACAACCAAACACCGGGGAGCTGTTTTTT	CASSQDTPGQPNTGELFF
TRBV6-1	.	TRBJ1-5	TRBD1	TGTGCCAGCAGTGAAGCCCCCCCAGGGGGGATTAATCAGCCCCAGCATTTT	CASSEAPPGGINQPQHF
TRBV25-1	.	TRBJ1-1	TRBD1	TGTGCCAGCAGTCCCCTGGACAGGGGCGGCACTGAAGCTTTCTTT	CASSPLDRGGTEAFF
TRBV7-3	once	TRBJ2-7	.	TGTGCCAGCAGCTTAAAGGCAGGCGAGCAGTACTTC	CASSLKAGEQYF
TRBV2	.	TRBJ1-5	TRBD1	TGTGCCAGCAGTCGAGATTTGGGACAGAGCAATCAGCCCCAGCATTTT	CASSRDLGQSNQPQHF
TRBV5-1	.	TRBJ2-7	TRBD2	TGCGCCAGCAGCTCCAGCGGGGAGGCCTACGAGCAGTACTTC	CASSSSGEAYEQYF
TRBV18	.	TRBJ2-7	.	TGTGCCAGCTCAAATCAGGGAAACGAGCAGTACTTC	CASSNQGNEQYF
TRBV11-2	.	TRBJ1-4	TRBD1	TGTGCCAGCAGCGTCAGGGGGCCGAATGAAAAACTGTTTTTT	CASSVRGPNEKLFF
TRBV2	.	TRBJ1-4	.	TGTGCCAGCAAGGCAGGGGACAATGAAAAACTGTTTTTT	CASKAGDNEKLFF
TRBV19	.	TRBJ2-3	TRBD1	TGTGCCAGTAGTATAAGGGACAGGCTTTTTTATAGCACAGATACGCAGTATTTT	CASSIRDRLFYSTDTQYF
TRBV5-6	.	TRBJ2-5	TRBD2	TGTGCCAGCAGCTTGATGGCTAGCGGGGAGAAAGAGACCCAGTACTTC	CASSLMASGEKETQYF
TRBV5-4	.	TRBJ2-1	TRBD2	TGTGCCAGCAGCTTCCCCGGGACTAGCGGGGGCCTAGACAATGAGCAGTTCTTC	CASSFPGTSGGLDNEQFF
TRBV19	.	TRBJ1-1	.	TGTGCCAGTAGTCTTCGACGAGGGAGGACTGAAGCTTTCTTT	CASSLRRGRTEAFF
TRBV15	.	TRBJ1-1	TRBD1	TGTGCCACCAGCAGAGACTTGGGGACAGGGTGGGGTGAAGCTTTCTTT	CATSRDLGTGWGEAFF
TRBV4-3	medium-sized	TRBJ2-1	TRBD2	TGCGCCAGCAGCCAAGGGGCGGGGGGCCGATACAATGAGCAGTTCTTC	CASSQGAGGRYNEQFF
TRBV7-3	.	TRBJ1-1	.	TGTGCCAGCAGCTTAACGTCCCAGGGAATCACTGAAGCTTTCTTT	CASSLTSQGITEAFF
TRBV7-6	.	TRBJ2-2	TRBD1	TGTGCCAGCAGCTCCCGACAGGGAAAAACCGGGGAGCTGTTTTTT	CASSSRQGKTGELFF
TRBV28	once	TRBJ2-7	.	TGTGCCAGCAGCACATGGGACACTCATATCTACGAGCAGTACTTC	CASSTWDTHIYEQYF
TRBV7-8	.	TRBJ2-1	TRBD2	TGTGCCAGCAGCCAGGGACTAGCGAGCGACAATGAGCAGTTCTTC	CASSQGLASDNEQFF